These T cell receptor beta chains were read from a single sample in a study of monozygotic twins with inflammatory bowel disease. Each CDR3 protein gets one entry in TCRdb, which reprocessed the 5' RACE reads and gives no DNA. The table for this sample gives around 150,000 distinct CDR3 sequences. The sample taken for sequencing was blood. The receptor set was obtained from a human donor with ulcerative colitis or Crohn's disease, or a healthy co-twin of an affected twin (not recorded which). The CDR3 runs from the conserved cysteine through the conserved F or W.

j_gene,v_gene,CDR3aa
TRBJ1-2,TRBV28,CASSLDRTWGYTF
TRBJ2-5,TRBV20-1,CSASGTRTGGVETQYF
TRBJ1-1,TRBV15,CATSSLRGSEAFF
TRBJ1-5,TRBV24-1,CATSDSGAWEPQHF
TRBJ2-1,TRBV4-2,CASSQGSWGTNEQFF
TRBJ2-3,TRBV7-7,CVSSRGLAGDTQYF
TRBJ2-7,TRBV4-3,CASSQDRLAGGGAYEQYF
TRBJ1-5,TRBV7-2,CASSLGISADQPQHF
TRBJ2-1,TRBV7-2,CASSLVWAGYNEQFF
TRBJ1-2,TRBV3-1,CASSQAFGVRGYTF
TRBJ2-5,TRBV4-2,CASSQVLADQGKTQYF
TRBJ2-2,TRBV7-9,CASSLGLARNTGELFF
TRBJ2-7,TRBV10-3,CAISDGQGFSYEQYF
TRBJ1-2,TRBV7-9,CASSPPGDGYTF
TRBJ1-1,TRBV28,CASSSLRRDRAVNTEAFF
TRBJ2-3,TRBV5-4,CASSAGTSGRLDTQYF
TRBJ2-5,TRBV27,CASSAGLGVQETQYF
TRBJ1-2,TRBV28,CASGEQGQFYGYTF
TRBJ2-2,TRBV14,CASSQEAGITGELFF
TRBJ2-7,TRBV6-2/TRBV6-3,CASTLAGSSYEQYF
TRBJ2-2,TRBV20-1,CSARFTSGSLSGELFF
TRBJ1-2,TRBV29-1,CSVLLTVGWGYTF
TRBJ2-1,TRBV7-9,CASSYPSGENNEQFF
TRBJ2-5,TRBV9,CASSGDRGDQETQYF
TRBJ2-7,TRBV5-1,CASSLDFAVKNGEQYF
TRBJ2-7,TRBV20-1,CSAIGLLGNEQYF
TRBJ2-7,TRBV5-1,CASKGTGRWYF
TRBJ2-5,TRBV24-1,CATSDPDRGKETQYF
TRBJ2-5,TRBV11-2,CASTLSGLAGVYGEETQYF
TRBJ2-1,TRBV7-2,CASSLEVRVKQFF
TRBJ2-1,TRBV18,CASSLDAGDYNEQFF
TRBJ1-2,TRBV5-1,CASSLGAPGTNDYGYTF
TRBJ2-7,TRBV2,CASREDRSYEQYF
TRBJ2-7,TRBV7-9,CASSLARGQIYEQYF
TRBJ2-1,TRBV20-1,CSAVLGGANYNEQFF
TRBJ2-1,TRBV4-1,CVSSQVTGTSSYNEQFF
TRBJ1-4,TRBV27,CASSLRQGPNEKLFF
TRBJ2-2,TRBV27,CASSPIGAGGPGGELFF
TRBJ1-2,TRBV7-2,CASSQDWTGGGYTF
TRBJ2-5,TRBV11-1,CASSFGGEETQYF
TRBJ2-7,TRBV5-1,CASSPRTDATNYEQYF
TRBJ2-3,TRBV9,CASSETSGSDTQYF
TRBJ2-7,TRBV20-1,CSARDPTGGRSYEQYF
TRBJ2-7,TRBV24-1,CATTSYRGANEQYF
TRBJ1-2,TRBV5-1,CASSLEPDSNYGYTF